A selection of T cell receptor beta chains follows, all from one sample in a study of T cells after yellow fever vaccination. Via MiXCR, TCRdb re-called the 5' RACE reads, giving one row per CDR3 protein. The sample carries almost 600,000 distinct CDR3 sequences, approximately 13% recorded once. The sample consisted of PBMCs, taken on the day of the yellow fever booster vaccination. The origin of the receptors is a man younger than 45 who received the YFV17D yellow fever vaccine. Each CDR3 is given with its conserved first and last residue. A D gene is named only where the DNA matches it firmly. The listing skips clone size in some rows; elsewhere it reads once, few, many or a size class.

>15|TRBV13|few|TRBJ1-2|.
TGTGCCAGCAGCATCAGAGGGGGATTATCCTATGGCTACACCTTC
CASSIRGGLSYGYTF
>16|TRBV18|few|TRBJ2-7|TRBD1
TGTGCCAGCTCACCACCGTTGGGACAGGGGGCTGGGGAGCAGTACTTC
CASSPPLGQGAGEQYF
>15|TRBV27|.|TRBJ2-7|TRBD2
TGTGCCAGCAGTCCGACTAGCGGGCCTTATGTAGGGCAGTACTTC
CASSPTSGPYVGQYF
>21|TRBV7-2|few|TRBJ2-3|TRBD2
TGTGCCAGCAGCTCCCCTACCGGGGGACCGACTAGCGGGAGAGGGACAGATACGCAGTATTTT
CASSSPTGGPTSGRGTDTQYF
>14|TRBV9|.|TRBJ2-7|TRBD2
TGTGCCAGCAGCGTAAGAGCGGGGGCCTACGAGCAGTACTTC
CASSVRAGAYEQYF
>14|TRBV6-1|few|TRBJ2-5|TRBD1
TGTGCCAGCAGCCGACAGGGCTTGCGAGAGACCCAGTACTTC
CASSRQGLRETQYF
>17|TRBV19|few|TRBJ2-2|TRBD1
TGTGCCAGTAGTACCCGGACAGGGGGAGTTAACACCGGGGAGCTGTTTTTT
CASSTRTGGVNTGELFF
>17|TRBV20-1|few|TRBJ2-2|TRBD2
TGCAGTGCTAGAGATCCTTTGCTAGCGGGGGGCACCGGGGAGCTGTTTTTT
CSARDPLLAGGTGELFF
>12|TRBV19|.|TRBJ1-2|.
TGTGCCAGTGGAGAACGGCGGTATGGCTACACCTTC
CASGERRYGYTF
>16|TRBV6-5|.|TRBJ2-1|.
TGTGCCAGCAGTTACCTAACTTGGGGGGATAGGAATGAGCAGTTCTTC
CASSYLTWGDRNEQFF
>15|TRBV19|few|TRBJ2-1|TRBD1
TGTGCCAGTAGTAAGGACAGGGACTCCTACAATGAGCAGTTCTTC
CASSKDRDSYNEQFF
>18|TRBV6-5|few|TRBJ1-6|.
TGTGCCAGCAGTTACTACGGGGGAATAAGTTCCTATAATTCACCCCTCCACTTT
CASSYYGGISSYNSPLHF
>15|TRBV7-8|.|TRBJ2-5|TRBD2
TGTGCCAGCAGCGGACGGACTAGCTATCAAGAGACCCAGTACTTC
CASSGRTSYQETQYF
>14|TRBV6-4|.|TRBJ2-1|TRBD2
TGTGCCAGCAGTGACGGACTAGCGTCTTCCGAGCAGTTCTTC
CASSDGLASSEQFF
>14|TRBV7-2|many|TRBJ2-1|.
TGTGCCAGCAGCTTAGTCCGGCTAGCCTATGAGCAGTTCTTC
CASSLVRLAYEQFF
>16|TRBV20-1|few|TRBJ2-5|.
TGCAGTGCTAGAGATCCGTTTGCAGGCGTACAAGAGACCCAGTACTTC
CSARDPFAGVQETQYF
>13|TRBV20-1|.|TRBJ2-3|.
TGCAGTGCCACCTCCGGGCCGACGAATACGCAGTATTTT
CSATSGPTNTQYF
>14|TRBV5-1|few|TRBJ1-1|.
TGCGCCAGCAGCGCGGTCATGAGGAACACTGAAGCTTTCTTT
CASSAVMRNTEAFF
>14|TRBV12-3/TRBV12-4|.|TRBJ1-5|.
TGTGCCAGCAGCCAAGGCGGTGGCAATCAGCCCCAGCATTTT
CASSQGGGNQPQHF
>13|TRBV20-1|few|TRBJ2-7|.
TGCAGTGCCCCTCCGGCTCCCTCCTACGAGCAGTACTTC
CSAPPAPSYEQYF
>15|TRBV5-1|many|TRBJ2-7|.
TGCGCCAGCAGCTTGGGCCTCTCGGGGCCGGAAGGCCAGTACTTC
CASSLGLSGPEGQYF
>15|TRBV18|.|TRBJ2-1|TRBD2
TGTGCCAGCTCATCTCGACAACTAGCGGGAAATGAGCAGTTCTTC
CASSSRQLAGNEQFF
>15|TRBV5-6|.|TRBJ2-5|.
TGTGCCAGCAGCTTAAATCTAGGGACTCAGGAGACCCAGTACTTC
CASSLNLGTQETQYF
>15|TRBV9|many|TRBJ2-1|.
TGTGCCAGCAGCGCCTCCGGGGCAGATTACAATGAGCAGTTCTTC
CASSASGADYNEQFF
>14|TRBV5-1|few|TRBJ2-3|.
TGCGCCAGCAGCTTAGCCCAGTGGGCAGATACGCAGTATTTT
CASSLAQWADTQYF
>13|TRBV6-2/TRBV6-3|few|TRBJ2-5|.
TGTGCCAGCAGTTACCGTCGCGGGGAGACCCAGTACTTC
CASSYRRGETQYF
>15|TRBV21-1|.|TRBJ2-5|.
TGTGCCAGCAGCAACCGATGTAATATCCAAGAGACCCAGTACTTC
CASSNRCNIQETQYF
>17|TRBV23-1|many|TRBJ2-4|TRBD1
TGCGCCAGCAGTCAATTGGGGACAGGTTATGCCAAAAACATTCAGTACTTC
CASSQLGTGYAKNIQYF
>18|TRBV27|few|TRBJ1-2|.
TGTGCCAGCAAGGGAGCCATACCCGACGGCCTCGAGGACTATGGCTACACCTTC
CASKGAIPDGLEDYGYTF
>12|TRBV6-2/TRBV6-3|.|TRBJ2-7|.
TGTGCCAGCAGAGGACTACCTTGGGAGCAGTACTTC
CASRGLPWEQYF
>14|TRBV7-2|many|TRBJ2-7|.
TGTGCCAGCAGCCCCCAGGCGGAAACCTACGAGCAGTACTTC
CASSPQAETYEQYF
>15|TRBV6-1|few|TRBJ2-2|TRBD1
TGTGCCAGCAGTCAACAGGGGGCCGACACCGGGGAGCTGTTTTTT
CASSQQGADTGELFF
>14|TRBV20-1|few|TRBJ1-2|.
TGCAGTGCTAGAGATCATTGGGGAGGTTACGGCTACACCTTC
CSARDHWGGYGYTF
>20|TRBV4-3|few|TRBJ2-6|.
TGCGCCAGCAGCCAAGATCAGGCTTCCCGGGGCATCTCTGGGGCCAACGTCCTGACTTTC
CASSQDQASRGISGANVLTF
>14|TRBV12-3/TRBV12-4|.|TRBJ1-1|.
TGTGCCAGCAGAAAGACCGGGGCAAACACTGAAGCTTTCTTT
CASRKTGANTEAFF
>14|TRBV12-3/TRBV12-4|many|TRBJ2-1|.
TGTGCCAGCAACCGGCAGAGCTCCTACAATGAGCAGTTCTTC
CASNRQSSYNEQFF
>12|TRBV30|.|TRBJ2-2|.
TGTGCCTGGAGTAAAGGTGAAGGGGAGCTGTTTTTT
CAWSKGEGELFF
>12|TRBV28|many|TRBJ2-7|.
TGTGCCAGCAGTTCCGATACCTACGAGCAGTACTTC
CASSSDTYEQYF
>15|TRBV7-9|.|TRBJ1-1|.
TGTGCCAGCAGCTTAAGGTCAGGGGCTCTTTCTGAAGCTTTCTTT
CASSLRSGALSEAFF
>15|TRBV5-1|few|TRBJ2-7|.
TGCGCCAGCAGCTTGGTAGGAGAGAGGGTCCACGAGCAGTACTTC
CASSLVGERVHEQYF
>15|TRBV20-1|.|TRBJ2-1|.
TGCAGTTCAAACCCCACTAGCCTTAGGGACAATGAGCAGTTCTTC
CSSNPTSLRDNEQFF
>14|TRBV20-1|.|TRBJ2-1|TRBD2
TGCAGTGCTATTAGCGGGAGTGGGGGCAATGAGCAGTTCTTC
CSAISGSGGNEQFF
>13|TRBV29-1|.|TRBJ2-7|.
TGCAGCGTTGAGGGAGCGCATACCTACGAGCAGTACTTC
CSVEGAHTYEQYF
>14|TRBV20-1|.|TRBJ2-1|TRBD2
TGCAGTGCTAGCATGGCGGGGGTCTACAATGAGCAGTTCTTC
CSASMAGVYNEQFF